This TCR beta chain stems from a study of vaccination effects on CD4 cells after COVID-19. Study background: After the second dose, samples were taken at median day 72.

This clone was detected only once. The antigen is undetermined. The CDR3 loop spans 14 amino acids. The V end was cut by 5 bases, the J end by 3 bases, with 11 bases between. The V gene's germline CDR1 is LNHDA and CDR2 SQIVND (reference sequence). This table comes from immunoSEQ multiplex PCR, and its TCRdb copy is limited to in-frame clones, with some not included. Of 20,000 to 25,000 clones in the sample, 73% were seen once. Before any sequencing was done, the ViraFEST assay used viral peptide pools to expand antigen-specific CD4+ T cells. The culture ran for less than 12 days, and then CD4+ T cells were isolated. Either the BNT162b2 or mRNA-1273 vaccine was given to participants in two doses. Nucleocapsid antibodies were negative in the vaccine recipients, who had never had SARS-CoV-2 infection. Every well got 2 million to 2.5 million PBMC, which were grown with about 10 IU/ml IL-2 and roughly 10 ug/ml peptides.

Sequencing used CD4+ T cells from PBMCs cultured with SARS-CoV-2 spike peptides, obtained after COVID-19 vaccination. This receptor was identified in a human donor who received a COVID-19 vaccine. This chain connects TRBV19 to TRBJ2-4, with D uncertain. In DNA form, the CDR3 reads TGTGCCAGTAGTTCCCTGCAGAGCAAAAACATTCAGTACTTC. Amino acid sequence: CASSSLQSKNIQYF.